One and the same sample provided the 25 T cell receptor beta chains below, sequenced in a study of T-cell reconstitution after alpha-beta-depleted transplantation in children. Unique molecular identifiers tagged the TCRbeta library. TCRdb called the PCR reads again in MiXCR, with one record for every CDR3 protein. The sample includes over 550,000 distinct CDR3 sequences, under 12% of them seen just once. The material was PBMCs from the stem cell graft donor, obtained from the stem cell graft. These receptors all come from a human donor who donated a stem cell graft to a child with acute myeloid leukemia.

This clonotype was counted between two and nine times. As DNA, the CDR3 is TGTGCCAGCAGCCCCCCAGGACTAGCGGGAGATGAGACCCAGTACTTC. This translates into CASSPPGLAGDETQYF. V gene TRBV7-9 combines with J gene TRBJ2-5, with 13 bases aligning to TRBD2. V dropped 5 bases and J dropped 5; count of bases not matched to a gene: 8. This CDR3 is 16 amino acids long. The V gene's germline CDR1 is SEHNR and CDR2 FQNEAQ (reference sequence).

Ten or more counts support this clonotype. V and J are TRBV29-1 and TRBJ2-7, with 7 bases aligning to TRBD2. V shed 0 bases and J 2 bases; nucleotides not matched to a gene: 13. This CDR3 has 17 amino acids. Germline CDR1 reads SQVTM; CDR2 reads ANQGSEA. CDR3 loop: CSVEDRSSAGVTYEQYF. CDR3 coding DNA: TGCAGCGTTGAAGATCGTAGTTCGGCGGGAGTCACCTACGAGCAGTACTTC.

This clonotype was detected only a few times. This chain connects TRBV20-1 to TRBJ2-7; tentative D call: TRBD1 (6 bases). This CDR3 is built from 16 residues. Germline V CDR1 and CDR2: DFQATT, SNEGSKA (reference sequence). With 0 bases removed from V and 7 bases from J, the gap between germline ends came to 22 bases. The CDR3 DNA reads TGCAGTGCTAGAGATTTGGGCCAGGGGAATTTGCGGGAGCAGTACTTC. Its protein is CSARDLGQGNLREQYF.

The V and J genes are TRBV6-2 or TRBV6-3 and TRBJ2-7; 9 nucleotides match TRBD1. Germline V CDR1 and CDR2: MNHEY, SVGEGT. V shed 7 bases and J 5 bases; nucleotides not matched to a gene: 12. The CDR3 consists of 15 residues. The CDR3 protein is CASTSPGTGRNEQYF. CDR3 nucleotides: TGTGCCAGCACCTCCCCCGGGACAGGGAGGAACGAGCAGTACTTC.

J is TRBJ1-6 and V is TRBV12-3 or TRBV12-4; possible D gene TRBD1, 5 bases. The CDR3 has 14 amino acids. V was trimmed by 8 bases and J by 11 bases, leaving 19 bases between them. The chain's CDR3 is CASRGGGGGTPLHF. CDR3 nucleotides: TGTGCCAGCCGGGGAGGAGGCGGGGGGACACCCCTCCACTTT.

The table lists this clonotype with many counts. The rearrangement links TRBV6-2 or TRBV6-3 to TRBJ2-1; tentatively, D is TRBD2 (6 bases). CDR1 is MNHEY, CDR2 SVGEGT, per germline. The CDR3 length is 16 residues. Trimming removed 2 bases from V and 7 bases from J, with 18 bases in between. The CDR3 loop reads CASSYPTGTGGNEQFF. Here the CDR3 DNA reads TGTGCCAGCAGTTACCCTACCGGGACTGGGGGAAATGAGCAGTTCTTC.

The V gene is TRBV5-1, the J gene TRBJ1-5, with 9 bases fitting TRBD1. Looked up from germline, CDR1 is SGHRS and CDR2 is YFSETQ. The V gene end was trimmed by 0 bases and the J gene end by 2 bases; junction bases not matched to a gene: 3. The CDR3 covers 16 residues. The CDR3 protein is CASSLDRGHRNQPQHF. The DNA for the CDR3 is TGCGCCAGCAGCTTGGACAGGGGGCATCGCAATCAGCCCCAGCATTTT.

This chain connects TRBV20-1 to TRBJ1-5; possible D gene TRBD1, 6 bases. The CDR3 totals 13 residues. Germline loops: CDR1 DFQATT, CDR2 SNEGSKA (reference sequence). V was clipped by 6 bases and J by 4 bases, with 13 bases between them. The DNA for the CDR3 is TGCAGTGCGAGACAAACAGGGAATCAGCCCCAGCATTTT. It encodes CSARQTGNQPQHF.

This clonotype has only a few counts. The V and J genes are TRBV5-1 and TRBJ1-5; 7 bases fit TRBD1. The CDR3 sequence is 15 residues long. V lost 4 bases and J lost 1; bases outside the gene matches: 5. Germline V lookup: CDR1 SGHRS, CDR2 YFSETQ. CDR3 DNA sequence: TGCGCCAGCAGCGTCACAGGGGAAAGCAATCAGCCCCAGCATTTT. It yields the protein CASSVTGESNQPQHF.

The gene calls are TRBV14 and TRBJ2-3; D uncertain. V gave up 1 base and J gave up 6 bases, with 11 bases separating them. CDR1 is SGHDN, CDR2 FVKESK, per germline. This CDR3 spans 14 amino acids. The CDR3 DNA sequence: TGTGCCAGCAGCCAAGCCCTCCGGGTCGATACGCAGTATTTT. It codes for CASSQALRVDTQYF.

This clonotype has only a few counts. This rearrangement joins TRBV7-9 to TRBJ2-2; D unresolved. The V gene's germline CDR1 is SEHNR and CDR2 FQNEAQ (reference sequence). CDR3 length: 14 amino acids. The V and J ends lost 5 bases and 6 bases respectively, with 13 bases between them. The DNA of the CDR3 is TGTGCCAGCAGCCCGGGCGTGGGCCCCGGGGAGCTGTTTTTT. Translation: CASSPGVGPGELFF.

The J gene is TRBJ2-1, the V gene TRBV9, with D possibly being TRBD2 (5 bases). V lost 1 base and J 5 bases, leaving 10 bases between the germline ends. The CDR3 covers 14 residues. CDR1 SGDLS and CDR2 YYNGEE come from the germline V gene. CDR3 amino acids: CASSVLSGNNEQFF. CDR3 DNA sequence: TGTGCCAGCAGCGTATTATCGGGGAACAATGAGCAGTTCTTC.

V is TRBV7-2 and J is TRBJ1-1; D ambiguous. This CDR3 is built from 14 residues. Germline lookup yields CDR1 SGHTA and CDR2 FQGNSA. V was cut by 5 bases and J by 3 bases, with 13 bases left in between. The CDR3 protein is CASSPGQSDTEAFF. The CDR3 DNA is TGTGCCAGCAGCCCTGGTCAGTCAGACACTGAAGCTTTCTTT.

This clonotype was detected a few times. V is TRBV29-1 and J is TRBJ1-1, with a weak D call TRBD1 (6 bases). The V gene lost 7 bases and the J gene lost 4 bases, with 19 bases spanning the gap. The CDR3 runs to 14 residues. Germline lookup yields CDR1 SQVTM and CDR2 ANQGSEA. The DNA for the CDR3 is TGCAGCGCCACAAGACAGGTCGGGGGCACTGAAGCTTTCTTT. It is translated as CSATRQVGGTEAFF.

This clonotype was found a few times. For the CDR3, the DNA is TGTGCCAGTAGTATATACGGGACAGCGAGTGGTTCCTACGAGCAGTACTTC. Residues: CASSIYGTASGSYEQYF. J is TRBJ2-7 and V is TRBV19; 7 bases match TRBD1. There are 17 residues in the CDR3. V shed 2 bases, J shed 1 base, and the junction held 11 bases outside the gene matches. In germline, CDR1 is LNHDA, CDR2 SQIVND (reference sequence).

The table lists this clonotype with many counts. The chain uses TRBV5-5 and TRBJ2-2; D not certain. Trimming took 4 bases from V and 7 from J, leaving 11 bases between them. The CDR3 spans 13 residues. Germline V gives CDR1 SGHKS, CDR2 YYEKEE (reference sequence). The DNA for the CDR3 is TGTGCCAGCAGCAGCCAGTCAAGCGGGGAGCTGTTTTTT. It codes for CASSSQSSGELFF. The variable domain in full, completed from reference TRBV5-5 and TRBJ2-2, reads DAGVTQSPTHLIKTRGQQVTLRCSPISGHKSVSWYQQVLGQGPQFIFQYYEKEERGRGNFPDRFSARQFPNYSSELNVNALLLGDSALYLCASSSQSSGELFFGEGSRLTVL.

The chain recombines TRBV20-1 with TRBJ2-7; possibly TRBD2 for D (6 bases). CDR3 length equals 15 residues. V gave up 5 bases and J gave up 5 bases, with 22 bases separating them. CDR1 and CDR2 (germline): DFQATT, SNEGSKA (reference sequence). The CDR3 nucleotides read TGCAGTGCTCTACCATTAGCCGGGAGCAACGACGAGCAGTACTTC. Translating gives CSALPLAGSNDEQYF.

This chain joins TRBV29-1 and TRBJ2-2; D remains ambiguous. The V gene's germline CDR1 is SQVTM and CDR2 ANQGSEA. CDR3 length equals 11 residues. V was pared by 4 bases and J by 6 bases, with 6 bases between. The CDR3: CSVVGAGELFF. In nucleotides, the CDR3 is TGCAGCGTTGTGGGCGCCGGGGAGCTGTTTTTT.

The chain uses TRBV28 and TRBJ2-3; perhaps TRBD2 as D (7 bases). The V gene's germline CDR1 is MDHEN and CDR2 SYDVKM. This CDR3 is 15 amino acids long. V was trimmed by 2 bases and J by 6 bases, leaving 15 bases between them. The CDR3 reads CASSLGGAKSDTQYF. DNA of the CDR3: TGTGCCAGCAGTTTAGGGGGGGCGAAATCGGATACGCAGTATTTT.

In this sample, this clonotype turned up a few times. The V call is TRBV5-1, the J call TRBJ1-2; TRBD1 is a possible D gene (5 bases). Germline lookup yields CDR1 SGHRS and CDR2 YFSETQ. Trimming removed 4 bases at V and 1 base at J, with 14 bases between. This CDR3 comprises 15 residues. The CDR3 is CASSPQRGYNYGYTF. In DNA, the CDR3 is TGCGCCAGCAGCCCGCAAAGGGGATATAACTATGGCTACACCTTC. Full variable domain (missing parts from reference TRBV5-1 and TRBJ1-2): KAGVTQTPRYLIKTRGQQVTLSCSPISGHRSVSWYQQTPGQGLQFLFEYFSETQRNKGNFPGRFSGRQFSNSRSEMNVSTLELGDSALYLCASSPQRGYNYGYTFGSGTRLTVV.

The chain has TRBV7-2 and TRBJ1-1; D may be TRBD1 (5 bases). Per the germline V gene, CDR1 is SGHTA and CDR2 is FQGNSA. This CDR3 has 15 residues. Between the trimmed V and J ends, which lost 5 bases and 1 base, there was a span of 14 bases. The CDR3 sequence: CASSDKGRPNTEAFF. In nucleotides, the CDR3 is TGTGCCAGCAGCGACAAGGGACGGCCGAACACTGAAGCTTTCTTT.

This clonotype is labeled as medium-sized. The rearrangement joins TRBV6-2 or TRBV6-3 to TRBJ2-3, with 10 bases fitting TRBD2. Trimming took 2 bases from V and 5 from J; bases not matched to a gene: 4. This CDR3 region has 15 residues. The germline gives CDR1 MNHEY, CDR2 SVGEGT. The CDR3 DNA reads as TGTGCCAGCAGTTACGCCTCTAGCGGGGGAGATACGCAGTATTTT. This gives the protein CASSYASSGGDTQYF.

The gene calls are TRBV5-1 and TRBJ1-5; D gene unclear. Germline CDR1 SGHRS, CDR2 YFSETQ. The CDR3 runs 13 residues. Between the trimmed V and J ends, which lost 4 bases and 7 bases, there was a span of 12 bases. The CDR3 sequence: CASSDRDRQPQHF. The CDR3 nucleotides are TGCGCCAGCAGCGACCGGGATAGACAGCCCCAGCATTTT.

The rearrangement joins TRBV14 to TRBJ2-5; D is unresolved. There are 15 residues in the CDR3. The germline V gene encodes CDR1 SGHDN and CDR2 FVKESK. V lost 4 bases, J lost 2 bases, and 14 bases lay in between. For the CDR3, the DNA is TGTGCCAGCAGCCTCTCCTCTAGATGGCAAGAGACCCAGTACTTC. Translated: CASSLSSRWQETQYF. The entire variable domain, with the rest obtained from reference TRBV14 and TRBJ2-5, is as follows: EAGVTQFPSHSVIEKGQTVTLRCDPISGHDNLYWYRRVMGKEIKFLLHFVKESKQDESGMPNNRFLAERTGGTYSTLKVQPAELEDSGVYFCASSLSSRWQETQYFGPGTRLLVL.

At least ten counts were recorded for this clonotype. The V gene is TRBV10-3, the J gene TRBJ2-1; TRBD2 might be the D (5 bases). V lost 0 bases and J lost 10, with 10 bases in between. Germline CDR1 reads ENHRY; CDR2 reads SYGVKD. The CDR3 runs to 13 residues. The DNA of the CDR3 is TGTGCCATCAGTGAGTCGGGAGCGCCCGAGCAGTTCTTC. It translates to CAISESGAPEQFF.